Each of the 18 T cell receptor beta chains below was sequenced from the same sample in a study of CD8 T cells in Susac syndrome. RNA totalling about 0.5 to 1 ug underwent reverse transcription with random hexamers. Via MiXCR, TCRdb re-called the immunoSEQ multiplex PCR reads, giving one row per CDR3 protein. The sample has 150,000 to 200,000 distinct CDR3 sequences, 94% seen once. The sequencing sample was made of CD4+ T cells from PBMCs. The receptor set was obtained from a human donor with Susac syndrome.

In its sample, this clonotype was seen once. V usage is TRBV18 and J usage is TRBJ2-1; D is uncertain. Trimming shortened V by 2 bases and J by 1 base, and 9 bases separated the two germline ends. The germline V gene encodes CDR1 KGHSH and CDR2 LQKENI. The CDR3 contains 15 residues. In DNA form, the CDR3 reads TGTGCCAGCTCACCAATAGCCTCTTCCTACAATGAGCAGTTCTTC. Translation: CASSPIASSYNEQFF.

This clonotype came up once. The chain is built from TRBV5-6 and TRBJ1-2, with 8 bases lining up with TRBD1. With V trimmed by 4 bases and J by 2 bases, 4 bases remained unmatched. This CDR3 contains 14 residues. Looked up from germline, CDR1 is SGHDT and CDR2 is YYEEEE. The chain's CDR3 is CASSRRGRNYGYTF. For the CDR3, the DNA is TGTGCCAGCAGCCGCAGGGGGCGGAACTATGGCTACACCTTC. Combining the CDR3 with reference TRBV5-6 and TRBJ1-2 gives the whole variable domain DAGVTQSPTHLIKTRGQQVTLRCSPKSGHDTVSWYQQALGQGPQFIFQYYEEEERQRGNFPDRFSGHQFPNYSSELNVNALLLGDSALYLCASSRRGRNYGYTFGSGTRLTVV.

Only one count was recorded for this clonotype. The genes are TRBV7-9 and TRBJ1-2; D uncertain. This CDR3 is built from 13 residues. Germline-derived CDR1 and CDR2 are SEHNR and FQNEAQ (reference sequence). Trimming removed 1 base at V and 4 bases at J, with 7 bases between. CDR3 DNA: TGTGCCAGCAGCTTAGGGACGAGCTATGGCTACACCTTC. Protein product: CASSLGTSYGYTF. Together with reference TRBV7-9 and TRBJ1-2, the CDR3 gives the full variable domain: DTGVSQNPRHKITKRGQNVTFRCDPISEHNRLYWYRQTLGQGPEFLTYFQNEAQLEKSRLLSDRFSAERPKGSFSTLEIQRTEQGDSAMYLCASSLGTSYGYTFGSGTRLTVV.

This rearrangement joins TRBV9 to TRBJ2-5, with TRBD1 matching 8 bases. The CDR3 consists of 13 residues. Germline V gene sequence: CDR1 SGDLS, CDR2 YYNGEE. V was pared by 4 bases and J by 5 bases, with 4 bases of the junction left unmatched. CDR3 in DNA: TGTGCCAGCAGCAACAGGGGGATGGAGACCCAGTACTTC. Its protein product is CASSNRGMETQYF. The whole variable domain, remainder taken from reference TRBV9 and TRBJ2-5, is DSGVTQTPKHLITATGQRVTLRCSPRSGDLSVYWYQQSLDQGLQFLIQYYNGEERAKGNILERFSAQQFPDLHSELNLSSLELGDSALYFCASSNRGMETQYFGPGTRLLVL.

The chain has TRBV9 and TRBJ2-3; D possibly matches TRBD1 or TRBD2 (5 bases each). Trimming took off 2 bases at V and 2 bases at J, with 9 bases between the two ends. The CDR3 has 14 amino acids. Per the germline V gene, CDR1 is SGDLS and CDR2 is YYNGEE. The CDR3 sequence is CASSVQGDTDTQYF. CDR3 bases: TGTGCCAGCAGCGTGCAGGGAGACACAGATACGCAGTATTTT.

The chain joins TRBV25-1 to TRBJ2-3, with D possibly being TRBD1 (6 bases). CDR1 is MGHDK and CDR2 is SYGVNS in the germline V gene. The length of the CDR3 is 15 residues. V was shortened by 3 bases and J by 0 bases, with 10 bases between the two germline ends. CDR3 protein: CASSEAQGSTDTQYF. As DNA, the CDR3 is TGTGCCAGCAGTGAGGCTCAGGGGAGCACAGATACGCAGTATTTT. The full variable domain, in which reference TRBV25-1 and TRBJ2-3 provide the parts outside the CDR3, is EADIYQTPRYLVIGTGKKITLECSQTMGHDKMYWYQQDPGMELHLIHYSYGVNSTEKGDLSSESTVSRIRTEHFPLTLESARPSHTSQYLCASSEAQGSTDTQYFGPGTRLTVL.

The V call is TRBV20-1, the J call TRBJ1-6; D possibly corresponds to TRBD1 (5 bases). Germline loops: CDR1 DFQATT, CDR2 SNEGSKA (reference sequence). The CDR3 covers 16 residues. Deletions cut 0 bases from V and 5 bases from J, with 14 bases between. The CDR3 DNA reads TGCAGTGCTAGAGATCCACCGCAGGGCCATAATTCACCCCTCCACTTT. Translation gives CSARDPPQGHNSPLHF.

V is TRBV6-5 and J is TRBJ1-2; 8 bases are a match to TRBD1. Germline V gives CDR1 MNHEY, CDR2 SVGAGI. V lost 8 bases to trimming and J lost 6 bases; unmatched junction nucleotides: 5. The CDR3 contains 12 residues. The CDR3 region is CASGQGANGYTF. As DNA, the CDR3 is TGTGCCAGCGGTCAGGGGGCTAATGGCTACACCTTC.

V usage is TRBV29-1 and J usage is TRBJ2-1, with D unclear. Trimming cost V 4 bases and J 8 bases, with 12 bases left between them. Germline V gene lookup returns CDR1 SQVTM and CDR2 ANQGSEA. The CDR3 is 12 amino acids. The CDR3 DNA reads as TGCAGCGTTGCATTTCTCCGGGATGAGCAGTTCTTC. It specifies CSVAFLRDEQFF.

The chain uses TRBV10-2 and TRBJ1-1; D is ambiguous. The CDR3 length is 13 residues. Germline V lookup: CDR1 WSHSY, CDR2 SAAADI. Trimming took 4 bases from V and 4 from J, leaving 10 bases between them. CDR3 sequence reads: CASSGQTGTEAFF. CDR3 DNA sequence: TGCGCCAGCAGTGGCCAGACGGGCACTGAAGCTTTCTTT.

The CDR3 sequence is CASSLMGPGETQYF. The CDR3 DNA follows: TGCGCCAGCAGCTTGATGGGCCCTGGGGAGACCCAGTACTTC. The chain combines TRBV5-1 with TRBJ2-5; no definite D call. This CDR3 is built from 14 residues. CDR1 is SGHRS, CDR2 YFSETQ, per germline. Deletions cut 1 base from V and 5 bases from J, with 12 bases between.

V gene TRBV7-2 combines with J gene TRBJ2-6; D call uncertain. Trimming pared 5 bases from V and 0 bases from J, leaving 17 bases between. In germline, CDR1 is SGHTA, CDR2 FQGNSA. CDR3 length equals 18 residues. Here the CDR3 reads CASSPTSFRISGANVLTF. For the CDR3, the DNA is TGTGCCAGCAGCCCTACGTCCTTTAGGATCTCTGGGGCCAACGTCCTGACTTTC. Complete variable domain (other parts from reference TRBV7-2 and TRBJ2-6): GAGVSQSPSNKVTEKGKDVELRCDPISGHTALYWYRQSLGQGLEFLIYFQGNSAPDKSGLPSDRFSAERTGGSVSTLTIQRTQQEDSAVYLCASSPTSFRISGANVLTFGAGSRLTVL.

This chain uses TRBV19 with TRBJ2-1; D is ambiguous. This CDR3 comprises 14 residues. V lost 4 bases and J 5 bases, leaving 12 bases between the germline ends. CDR1 is LNHDA and CDR2 is SQIVND in the germline V gene (reference sequence). The CDR3 coding sequence is TGTGCCAGTAGTACACGCTACTCTCACAATGAGCAGTTCTTC. Translation gives CASSTRYSHNEQFF.

This chain links TRBV3-1 with TRBJ1-1, with TRBD1 matching over 7 bases. The CDR3 length is 13 residues. V shed 3 bases and J 5 bases; nucleotides not matched to a gene: 3. Germline assignment: CDR1 LGHDT and CDR2 YNNKEL (reference sequence). CDR3 protein: CASSQGQRTEAFF. Here the CDR3 DNA reads TGTGCCAGCAGCCAGGGACAGCGAACTGAAGCTTTCTTT.

The chain recombines TRBV20-1 with TRBJ1-5; 9 bases fit TRBD1. Germline V gene data show CDR1 as DFQATT and CDR2 as SNEGSKA (reference sequence). The CDR3 covers 14 residues. The junction had 7 bases not matched to a gene; V was cut back by 6 bases and J by 4 bases. This chain's CDR3 is CSAQTGGSNQPQHF. In DNA form, the CDR3 reads TGCAGTGCCCAGACAGGGGGTTCGAATCAGCCCCAGCATTTT.

This chain uses TRBV5-4 with TRBJ2-5, with unresolved D. The germline V gene encodes CDR1 SGHNT and CDR2 YYREEE (reference sequence). This CDR3 region has 15 residues. V gave up 4 bases and J gave up 5 bases, with 18 bases separating them. The CDR3 is CASSPLSGLGETQYF. The CDR3 nucleotides read TGTGCCAGCAGCCCCTTGTCTGGGTTAGGTGAGACCCAGTACTTC. Looking up the rest from reference TRBV5-4 and TRBJ2-5 gives the full variable domain: ETGVTQSPTHLIKTRGQQVTLRCSSQSGHNTVSWYQQALGQGPQFIFQYYREEENGRGNFPPRFSGLQFPNYSSELNVNALELDDSALYLCASSPLSGLGETQYFGPGTRLLVL.

The V gene is TRBV14, the J gene TRBJ2-7; D is tentatively TRBD1 or TRBD2 (6 bases each). V lost 4 bases to trimming and J lost 5 bases, with 24 bases between them. This CDR3 spans 17 amino acids. Germline CDR1 SGHDN, CDR2 FVKESK. The CDR3 region has the DNA TGTGCCAGCAGCCGGGGGGCCGCAATGACGGGTCCCCACGAGCAGTACTTC. It specifies CASSRGAAMTGPHEQYF.

This clonotype appeared a single time. The chain links TRBV5-4 to TRBJ1-1; TRBD1 is a possible D gene (5 bases). V was clipped by 1 base and J by 4 bases, with 14 bases between them. There are 15 residues in the CDR3. Germline V gives CDR1 SGHNT, CDR2 YYREEE (reference sequence). CDR3 DNA: TGTGCCAGCAGCTTGCGGGGGACTGGGCCCACTGAAGCTTTCTTT. As protein: CASSLRGTGPTEAFF.